Given below is one T cell receptor beta chain in context. This record comes from a study of PD-L1 blockade in urothelial cancer. Study background: When blood samples were assessed, the median T cell count was around 150,000.

Synthetic TCR analog templates were spiked into each PCR. Produced via immunoSEQ multiplex PCR; TCRdb's table is partial and in-frame only. Among roughly 100,000 clones listed, about 85% were seen once. The V end was cut by 2 bases, the J end by 6 bases, with 11 bases between. CDR3 length: 14 residues. Germline CDR1 ENHRY, CDR2 SYGVKD. This chain uses TRBV10-3 with TRBJ1-5; D is uncertain. The clonotype originates from a man aged 50 to 59 with urothelial cancer. The sequences come from PBMCs, collected around atezolizumab (anti-PD-L1) treatment. CDR3 protein: CAISEPMSGQPQHF. The CDR3 bases are TGTGCCATCAGTGAGCCCATGTCCGGTCAGCCCCAGCATTTT.